This paragraph reports one T cell receptor (beta chain). These data come from a study of blood T cell repertoires in COVID-19. Study overall: Italy, Spain and the United States were the sources of the convalescent and acute COVID-19 samples. The cDNA or gDNA used as material had been derived from T cells, B-cell-depleted T cells, or PBMCs.

Germline-derived CDR1 and CDR2 are LNHNV and YYDKDF (reference sequence). V dropped 0 bases and J dropped 4 bases, with 6 bases sitting between them. The CDR3 contains 13 residues. Authors' processing steps: Reference gene primer amplification gave nucleated cell count estimates. Generated by immunoSEQ multiplex PCR, the TCRdb table keeps only in-frame clones and is missing some. The DNA was the basis for D and trimming; V, J and clone size are from that table. The table lists about 93,000 clones, about 80% of them singletons, with roughly 15% in the top ten. The sequence derives from a human donor in a cohort sampled during active COVID-19. The rearrangement links TRBV15 to TRBJ2-5, with no clear D. Input material: peripheral blood. For the CDR3, the DNA is TGTGCCACCAGCAGAGACCTCCTAGAGACCCAGTACTTC. Its translation is CATSRDLLETQYF.